The 13 T cell receptor beta chains reported below all come from one sample, sequenced in a study of tumor and adjacent non-tumor tissue in lung cancer. No cell sorting was done before RNA was extracted from the tissue. More than 3 cm separated this lung sample from the edge of the tumor. The library came from three nested PCR rounds adapted from ARM-PCR protocols. Each CDR3 protein is one row after TCRdb ran MiXCR on the multiplex PCR reads. Here the sample spans 60,000 to 90,000 distinct CDR3 sequences, nearly 70% being singletons. Specimen: distant non-tumor lung tissue. The source of these receptors is a woman aged 50 to 60 with non-small cell lung cancer.

The rearrangement joins TRBV4-1 to TRBJ1-1; D not resolved. The V gene's germline CDR1 is MGHRA and CDR2 YSYEKL. Trimming took 6 bases from V and 5 from J, leaving 22 bases between them. The CDR3 sequence is 16 residues long. CDR3 protein: CASSEDRYKANTEAFF. CDR3 DNA: TGCGCCAGCAGTGAAGATCGTTACAAGGCGAATACTGAAGCTTTCTTT.

Concerning this clonotype: Possible read error: a much larger clone is one base away. The gene calls are TRBV10-3 and TRBJ2-1; D not certain. With 2 bases removed from V and 9 bases from J, the gap between germline ends came to 14 bases. This CDR3 comprises 14 residues. The V gene's germline CDR1 is ENHRY and CDR2 SYGVKD. In DNA form, the CDR3 reads TGTGCCATCAGTGAGGGGAAGATAACGGCTGAGCAGTTCTTC. This encodes CAISEGKITAEQFF.

As to this clonotype: Because the CDR3 is missing its conserved closing phenylalanine or tryptophan, this is likely a read error. The rearrangement joins TRBV11-2 to TRBJ2-1, with TRBD2 matching over 8 bases. Germline lookup yields CDR1 SGHAT and CDR2 FQNNGV. The CDR3 is 17 residues long. Unmatched junction bases numbered 7, after V lost 3 bases and J lost 0 bases. The CDR3 sequence is CASSFSGTVISYNEQFL. CDR3 sequence (DNA): TGTGCCAGCAGCTTTAGCGGGACGGTCATCTCCTACAATGAGCAGTTCCTC.

The V and J genes are TRBV11-2 and TRBJ2-2; no firm D call. Germline V gene sequence: CDR1 SGHAT, CDR2 FQNNGV. The CDR3 runs to 13 residues. Trimming removed 7 bases from V and 7 bases from J, with 13 bases in between. The CDR3 coding sequence is TGTGCCAGCACCTCCTTCGATATCGGGGAGCTGTTTTTT. Translating it yields CASTSFDIGELFF. Combining the CDR3 with reference TRBV11-2 and TRBJ2-2 gives the whole variable domain EAGVAQSPRYKIIEKRQSVAFWCNPISGHATLYWYQQILGQGPKLLIQFQNNGVVDDSQLPKDRFSAERLKGVDSTLKIQPAKLEDSAVYLCASTSFDIGELFFGEGSRLTVL.

J is TRBJ2-1 and V is TRBV11-2; D is ambiguous. Germline CDR1 is SGHAT and CDR2 is FQNNGV. The CDR3 is 16 residues long. V was trimmed by 5 bases and J by 13 bases, leaving 27 bases between them. The CDR3 DNA reads TGTGCCAGCAGCATATACACCAGCTATGCCCCTAATAAACAGTTCTTC. It yields the protein CASSIYTSYAPNKQFF.

This clonotype was picked up a small number of times. A single base separates this from a much larger clone, so it may be a read error. The chain couples TRBV28 to TRBJ1-1; D remains unclear. V dropped 4 bases and J dropped 1 base, with 13 bases sitting between them. Germline loops: CDR1 MDHEN, CDR2 SYDVKM. CDR3 length equals 15 residues. The CDR3 sequence: CASSWADARNTEAFF. The CDR3 DNA is TGTGCCAGCAGTTGGGCAGATGCCAGGAACACTGAAGCTTTCTTT.

V and J are TRBV5-1 and TRBJ2-7; the D gene is possibly TRBD2 (6 bases). The CDR3 spans 14 residues. Per the germline V gene, CDR1 is SGHRS and CDR2 is YFSETQ. V gave up 5 bases and J gave up 3 bases, with 15 bases separating them. Written as DNA, the CDR3 is TGCGCCAGCAGTTCTTATCGGGAGAGCTACGAGCAGTACTTC. The encoded protein is CASSSYRESYEQYF. The full variable domain, in which reference TRBV5-1 and TRBJ2-7 provide the parts outside the CDR3, is KAGVTQTPRYLIKTRGQQVTLSCSPISGHRSVSWYQQTPGQGLQFLFEYFSETQRNKGNFPGRFSGRQFSNSRSEMNVSTLELGDSALYLCASSSYRESYEQYFGPGTRLTVT.

Concerning this clonotype itself: Given a much more abundant clone one base away, this may be a read error. The chain recombines TRBV6-1 with TRBJ2-3; TRBD2 aligns across 7 bases. The CDR3 is made up of 16 amino acids. CDR1 and CDR2 from the germline V gene are MNHNS and SASEGT. The DNA for the CDR3 is TGTGCCAACAGTGAAGTTCTATCGGGAGGAAGAGATACGCAGTATTTT. It specifies CANSEVLSGGRDTQYF.

Points on this clonotype: A read error may be the cause here, since a much bigger clone is one base away. The chain is built from TRBV4-1 and TRBJ2-1; 10 bases are a match to TRBD2. Germline CDR1 is MGHRA and CDR2 is YSYEKL. J was trimmed by 8 bases and V by 3 bases; bases with no gene match: 10. This CDR3 contains 16 residues. The CDR3 DNA sequence: TGCGCCAGCAGCCAGGTCTTAGCGGGAGGAAGTTATGAGCAGTTCTTC. This gives the protein CASSQVLAGGSYEQFF.

As concerns this clonotype: A much larger clone lies a single base off, so this may be a read error. Because the CDR3 is missing its conserved closing phenylalanine or tryptophan, this is likely a read error. This chain connects TRBV10-3 to TRBJ1-5, with a weak D call TRBD1 (6 bases). CDR3 length equals 18 residues. The V and J ends lost 2 bases and 2 bases respectively, with 19 bases between them. Germline V gene lookup returns CDR1 ENHRY and CDR2 SYGVKD. The CDR3 protein is CAISEADYRAGGNQPQHC. As DNA, the CDR3 is TGTGCCATCAGTGAGGCCGACTACAGGGCTGGCGGCAATCAGCCCCAGCATTGT.

The V and J genes are TRBV11-2 and TRBJ1-6; no definite D call. Per the germline V gene, CDR1 is SGHAT and CDR2 is FQNNGV. This CDR3 contains 16 residues. V lost 7 bases and J 2 bases, leaving 15 bases between the germline ends. The CDR3 region is CASNMEYSPYNSPLHF. The CDR3 DNA follows: TGTGCCAGCAACATGGAGTACAGTCCCTATAATTCACCCCTCCACTTT.

Details on this clonotype: The junction does not match germline at one end; this may be a read error. The V gene is TRBV12-3 or TRBV12-4, the J gene TRBJ2-3; a weak D match, TRBD2 (5 bases). The CDR3 extends over 15 amino acids. The CDR3 region has the DNA TGTGCCTGCAGCCAACTGACTATAAGCACAGATACGCAGTATTTT. This translates into CACSQLTISTDTQYF.

Regarding this clonotype: Germline and junction disagree at one end, which may indicate a read error. J is TRBJ2-5 and V is TRBV29-1; unclear D gene. This CDR3 region has 16 residues. CDR1 and CDR2 from the germline V gene are SQVTM and ANQGSEA. The CDR3 reads CSVEDPRAAQRETEYF. CDR3 DNA: TGCAGCGTTGAAGATCCTCGGGCCGCCCAACGAGAGACCGAGTACTTC.